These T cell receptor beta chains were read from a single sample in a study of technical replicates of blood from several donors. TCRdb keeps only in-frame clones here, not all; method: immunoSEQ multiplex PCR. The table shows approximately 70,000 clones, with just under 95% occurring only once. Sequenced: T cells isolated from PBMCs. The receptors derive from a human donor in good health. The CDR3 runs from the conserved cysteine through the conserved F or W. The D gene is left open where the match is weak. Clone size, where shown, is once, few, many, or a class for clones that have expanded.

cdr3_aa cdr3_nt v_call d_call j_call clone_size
CASSLDTNYYGYTF TGTGCCAGCAGTTTAGATACCAACTACTATGGCTACACCTTC TRBV27 NA TRBJ1-2 NA
CSVEVVRETQYF TGCAGCGTTGAAGTAGTGAGGGAGACCCAGTACTTC TRBV29-1 NA TRBJ2-5 NA
CASSPGHRYGYTF TGCGCCAGCAGCCCTGGACATCGTTATGGCTACACCTTC TRBV4-1 NA TRBJ1-2 few
CASSELGAEQYF TGTGCCAGCAGCGAGTTGGGGGCCGAGCAGTACTTC TRBV7-9 NA TRBJ2-7 NA
CASSPRGGEQYF TGTGCCAGCAGCCCCCGGGGGGGCGAGCAGTACTTC TRBV7-3 TRBD2 TRBJ2-7 NA
CASSLGPSSYNEQFF TGTGCCAGCAGCCTGGGGCCAAGCTCCTACAATGAGCAGTTCTTC TRBV6-5 NA TRBJ2-1 NA
CASSLAAAADQPQHF TGTGCCAGCAGCTTAGCAGCGGCAGCTGATCAGCCCCAGCATTTT TRBV7-9 NA TRBJ1-5 NA
CASSMRGRHEKLFF TGTGCCAGTAGTATGCGGGGGCGACATGAAAAACTGTTTTTT TRBV19 NA TRBJ1-4 NA
CASSPGQGYEQYF TGTGCCAGCAGCCCGGGACAGGGATACGAGCAGTACTTC TRBV27 TRBD1 TRBJ2-7 NA
CASSDRNTEAFF TGTGCCAGCAGTGACAGGAACACTGAAGCTTTCTTT TRBV25-1 NA TRBJ1-1 NA
CASTRQETQYF TGTGCCAGCACTAGACAAGAGACCCAGTACTTC TRBV6-4 NA TRBJ2-5 NA